This T cell receptor beta chain emerged from a study of regulatory T cells in long-lasting Graves disease. From germline, CDR1 is GTSNPN and CDR2 SVGIG (reference sequence). V lost 2 bases to trimming and J lost 4 bases, with 12 bases between them. This CDR3 has 14 residues. Combining iRepertoire HTBI primers with Arm-PCR of CDR3 regions, the authors built TCR beta libraries. TCRdb processed the multiplex PCR reads anew with MiXCR; each CDR3 protein has one entry. The table includes fewer than 650,000 distinct CDR3 sequences, about 16% detected once. The sample's time point: newly diagnosed GD, antithyroid drugs for less than 3 months. After RNA was extracted from PBMCs, the TCR library was made from it. This clonotype has more than one count but fewer than ten. The data were also submitted as part of a second study, on T cells in Graves' hyperthyroidism and ophthalmopathy.

This TCR was sampled from a man aged 18 to 30 with Graves disease. Sequences were derived from peripheral blood mononuclear cells (PBMCs), sampled at new diagnosis, from a patient treated with antithyroid drugs. The gene calls are TRBV30 and TRBJ1-5; D not certain. The CDR3 DNA reads as TGTGCCTGGAGTTATGTGCTGGGGAATCAGCCCCAGCATTTT. It yields the protein CAWSYVLGNQPQHF.